This T cell receptor (beta chain) was sequenced for a study of blood T cells in healthy people across ages (dated by TCRdb to about 2015). Notes on the research overall: In model experiments, template switching captured roughly one uniquely barcoded TCR beta cDNA molecule for every two T cells. To track age-related changes in TCR beta repertoire diversity, the study relied on deep sequencing normalized with unique cDNA molecular identifiers. Donors were grouped into four age groups: young (average roughly 17 years), middle-aged (39), aged (62) and long-lived (about 90). To avoid experimental bias, donors of different ages were distributed randomly across sequencing lanes. For two donors (one aged 18 to 30 and one aged 80 or older), the study analyzed two additional independent replicas of 1 million unique cDNA reads from the same blood draw.

The library was prepared using 5' RACE. The second PCR ran for about 6 to 12 cycles and used a J-beta primer mix along with a sample-barcoded 5' primer. A template-switch 5' adaptor carrying 12 random nucleotides introduced a unique molecular identifier onto each TCR beta cDNA molecule. At least 2.5 million CDR3-containing paired-end reads were obtained from each sample. First-strand cDNA synthesis was performed from all RNA using the Mint cDNA synthesis kit, with priming by a TRBC-specific oligonucleotide. Following uracil-DNA glycosylase treatment, all cDNA underwent a first 18-cycle PCR with the universal primers M1SS and BC2_uni_R. The source study handled its data this way. For normalization, 1 million high-quality reads, each with a distinct molecular identifier, were randomly selected from each sample. Reads sharing molecular identifiers were discarded rather than binned into consensus sequences. CDR3 identification, clonotype clustering and error correction used MiTCR with a Q25 quality threshold and the strictest error-elimination algorithm. A nonparametric unseen species model with Euler transformation was used to estimate lower-bound total TCR beta diversity. Clones were called with MiXCR by TCRdb after fastp trimmed the public reads at Q25, and only in-frame beta chains were retained. CDR3 protein sequences are deduplicated, and each keeps its most common genes and DNA. TCRdb's processing, not the authors' own work, is the source of the V and J calls. The sample data list 1.8 million or so distinct CDR3 sequences, and approximately 40% of these were observed just once. The ten most abundant clones make up more than 20% of the sample.

General study outcomes and caveats: There was a strong correlation between observed TCR beta diversity and the percentage of naive T cells measured by flow cytometry. Compared with the aged group, the long-lived group had more naive CD4+ T cells, fewer expanded clones and increased TCR diversity, a pattern suggesting age selection. Donor CMV infection status was unknown, potentially confounding age-related changes in expanded clonotypes. As age increased, observed TCR beta diversity per million T cells dropped in a roughly linear way, and a significant reduction was already evident by age 40. Bulk unsorted PBMC profiling prevented conclusive comparison of naive and antigen-experienced compartments. Total diversity estimates from one million sequenced T cells were considered lower bounds and underestimates.

The approximately 39 donors, aged about 6 to 100 years, were systemically healthy Caucasian individuals from Russia. Ten milliliters of peripheral blood were drawn from each donor into EDTA-treated Vacutainer tubes. PBMCs were isolated by Ficoll-Paque density-gradient centrifugation, with at least 6.5 million obtained per sample. Trizol reagent was used to extract total RNA from the PBMCs, yielding at least 5.5 micrograms per sample. The percentages of naive CD45RAhigh/CD27high T cells were determined by flow cytometry on a PBMC aliquot from every donor. Of note for this clonotype: What this receptor recognizes is not known. No much larger clonotype is one base removed from it; base qualities were not supplied.

From the cysteine through the phenylalanine, the CDR3 covers 12 amino acids. Just the 36-base CDR3 DNA is kept, in frame starting at base 1. CDR1 and CDR2 (MNHEY, SMNVEV) derive from the germline V gene (reference sequence). Between the V and J ends, shortened by 3 bases and 6 bases respectively, the junction contains 8 bases. Sequencing was done on a sample of blood. The chain was built from TRBV27 and TRBJ1-1; the D gene identity is not certain. The clonotype was recovered from a human donor in good health. For the CDR3, the sequence is CASSFFGSEAFF. The DNA is as follows: TGTGCCAGCAGTTTTTTTGGGTCTGAAGCTTTCTTT.